This TCR beta chain was captured by sequencing in a study of blood T cells in healthy people across ages. Primers used in a second PCR of about 7 to 12 cycles were a sample-barcoded 5' primer and a J-beta primer mix. TCRdb re-called the 5' RACE reads with MiXCR, one entry per CDR3 protein. The sample yields hundreds of thousands of distinct CDR3 sequences, 49% seen once. With 3 bases clipped from V and 1 base from J, the junction kept 1 base outside the gene matches. The length of the CDR3 is 16 residues. Per germline, CDR1 KGHDR and CDR2 SFDVKD. Source material: blood. The chain is built from TRBV24-1 and TRBJ2-7; 14 bases are shared with TRBD2. This clonotype was sampled from a woman in her sixties or seventies in good health. The chain's CDR3 is CATSDGLAGGSYEQYF. The CDR3 DNA reads as TGTGCCACCAGTGATGGACTAGCGGGAGGTTCCTACGAGCAGTACTTC.